These 28 T cell receptor beta chains were all obtained from the same sample, sequenced in a study of graft-versus-host responses after intestinal transplantation. Only in-frame clones appear in the TCRdb table, and some are missing; sequencing was by immunoSEQ multiplex PCR. The sample shows over 9,500 clones, roughly 93% of them seen only once. Material: PBMCs, obtained 8 days after intestinal transplant. Receptor source: a human patient who received an intestinal transplant, so some T cells may come from the graft donor.

This chain joins TRBV10-3 and TRBJ2-7; the D gene is possibly TRBD2 (6 bases). The CDR3 has 13 amino acids. V shed 7 bases and J shed 1 base, with 11 bases lying between them. Germline V CDR1 and CDR2: ENHRY, SYGVKD. In nucleotides, the CDR3 is TGTGCCATCACCCCGGGACTTTCCTACGAGCAGTACTTC. It encodes CAITPGLSYEQYF.

This chain joins TRBV6-5 and TRBJ1-3; unclear D gene. This CDR3 has 14 amino acids. The germline V gene has CDR1 MNHEY and CDR2 SVGAGI. V gave up 5 bases and J gave up 4 bases, with 12 bases separating them. This CDR3 is CASSTRHTGNTIYF. The CDR3 DNA sequence: TGTGCCAGCAGTACCCGACATACGGGAAACACCATATATTTT.

This clone occurred a few times. The chain employs TRBV10-2 and TRBJ1-3, with 12 bases identical to TRBD1. This CDR3 spans 16 amino acids. With V trimmed by 2 bases and J by 4 bases, 3 bases remained unmatched. CDR1 and CDR2 from the germline V gene are WSHSY and SAAADI. Here the CDR3 reads CASSEAGQGAGNTIYF. The CDR3 coding sequence is TGCGCCAGCAGTGAGGCGGGACAGGGGGCAGGAAACACCATATATTTT.

The chain is built from TRBV29-1 and TRBJ2-1; either TRBD1 or TRBD2 may fit D (6 bases each). Trimming stripped 7 bases from V and 4 bases from J, with 14 bases between. The V gene's germline CDR1 is SQVTM and CDR2 ANQGSEA. The CDR3 has 13 residues. The CDR3: CSGRGDSYNEQFF. The CDR3 coding sequence is TGCAGCGGAAGGGGGGACTCATACAATGAGCAGTTCTTC.

The V and J genes are TRBV7-6 and TRBJ2-3, with 8 bases identical to TRBD2. Germline lookup yields CDR1 SGHVS and CDR2 FNYEAQ. The CDR3 has 15 amino acids. The V segment lost 4 bases and the J segment 5 bases; nucleotides outside the gene matches: 8. CDR3 bases: TGTGCCAGCAGCTACCGGGGGGGCGCAGTAGATACGCAGTATTTT. It yields the protein CASSYRGGAVDTQYF.

V gene TRBV4-1 combines with J gene TRBJ2-1; D may be TRBD1 (5 bases). CDR3 length: 19 amino acids. Germline lookup yields CDR1 MGHRA and CDR2 YSYEKL. With 1 base removed from V and 5 bases from J, the gap between germline ends came to 24 bases. The CDR3 nucleotides read TGCGCCAGCAGCCAAGCCGCCTTCTTGGGGCAAATTAAAAACAATGAGCAGTTCTTC. This codes for CASSQAAFLGQIKNNEQFF.

This clone was detected only once. The rearrangement joins TRBV28 to TRBJ2-1; D is undetermined. Germline-derived CDR1 and CDR2 are MDHEN and SYDVKM. Trimming took 6 bases from V and 0 from J, leaving 12 bases between them. This CDR3 is 15 amino acids long. The CDR3 protein is CASRGSGGSYNEQFF. DNA of the CDR3: TGTGCCAGCAGGGGCTCAGGCGGCTCCTACAATGAGCAGTTCTTC.

V gene TRBV5-1 combines with J gene TRBJ2-5; tentatively, D is TRBD1 (6 bases). This CDR3 is 15 amino acids long. The V gene's germline CDR1 is SGHRS and CDR2 YFSETQ. V lost 1 base, J lost 3 bases, and 13 bases lay in between. The CDR3 sequence: CASSLWTVGEETQYF. The CDR3 DNA reads as TGCGCCAGCAGCTTGTGGACAGTGGGGGAAGAGACCCAGTACTTC. Supplemented by reference TRBV5-1 and TRBJ2-5, the full variable domain reads KAGVTQTPRYLIKTRGQQVTLSCSPISGHRSVSWYQQTPGQGLQFLFEYFSETQRNKGNFPGRFSGRQFSNSRSEMNVSTLELGDSALYLCASSLWTVGEETQYFGPGTRLLVL.

This chain uses TRBV5-1 with TRBJ2-7; D tentatively fits TRBD1 or TRBD2 (5 bases each). CDR1 and CDR2 from the germline V gene are SGHRS and YFSETQ. V gave up 3 bases and J gave up 3 bases, with 13 bases separating them. The CDR3 runs to 14 residues. The CDR3: CASSSGTLIYEQYF. DNA for the CDR3: TGCGCCAGCAGCTCCGGGACGCTGATCTACGAGCAGTACTTC.

This clone was counted a single time. The rearrangement joins TRBV5-1 to TRBJ2-2; maybe TRBD2 (6 bases). V was trimmed by 0 bases and J by 7 bases, leaving 19 bases between them. CDR3 length equals 17 residues. Per the germline V gene, CDR1 is SGHRS and CDR2 is YFSETQ. The CDR3 here is CASSLAFVGGPDGELFF. The CDR3 DNA reads as TGCGCCAGCAGCTTGGCCTTCGTGGGAGGCCCCGACGGGGAGCTGTTTTTT.

This clone was recorded only once. The chain combines TRBV7-9 with TRBJ2-3, with TRBD1 identical over 9 bases. The CDR3 loop spans 16 amino acids. Per the germline V gene, CDR1 is SEHNR and CDR2 is FQNEAQ (reference sequence). The V gene end was trimmed by 3 bases and the J gene end by 4 bases; junction bases not matched to a gene: 8. The CDR3, as DNA: TGTGCCAGCAGCTTGGGGTGGGACAGGGCCCCAGATACGCAGTATTTT. Translated, it gives CASSLGWDRAPDTQYF.

For this clone: The sample has other DNA sequences that encode this CDR3 too. The chain recombines TRBV7-9 with TRBJ2-7; no definite D call. Trimming shortened V by 0 bases and J by 0 bases, and 6 bases separated the two germline ends. This CDR3 is built from 14 residues. Germline lookup yields CDR1 SEHNR and CDR2 FQNEAQ (reference sequence). The CDR3 region has the DNA TGTGCCAGCAGCTTAGCCGGTAGCTCCTACGAGCAGTACTTC. This gives the protein CASSLAGSSYEQYF.

The V gene is TRBV10-3, the J gene TRBJ1-2; a possible D gene is TRBD1 (6 bases). The CDR3 runs to 14 residues. The V end lost 5 bases, the J end lost 7 bases, and 17 bases lay between the germline ends. Germline CDR1 reads ENHRY; CDR2 reads SYGVKD. CDR3 bases: TGTGCCATCAGTAGTCCCGGGACACCGAGTGGCTACACCTTC. This codes for CAISSPGTPSGYTF.

This clone was seen only once. The V gene is TRBV2, the J gene TRBJ1-3; no reliable D call. Germline CDR1 and CDR2: SNHLY and FYNNEI. Trimming took 4 bases from V and 5 from J, leaving 12 bases between them. This CDR3 comprises 14 residues. The CDR3 region has the DNA TGTGCCAGCAGTGGACACCCTGTGAGAAACACCATATATTTT. Translating gives CASSGHPVRNTIYF.

This chain connects TRBV28 to TRBJ2-7; tentative D call: TRBD1 (6 bases). CDR1 and CDR2 from the germline V gene are MDHEN and SYDVKM. Trimming cost V 5 bases and J 6 bases, with 14 bases left between them. CDR3 length: 13 amino acids. CDR3 in amino acids: CASSLTGLSEQYF. In nucleotides, the CDR3 is TGTGCCAGCAGTCTAACAGGGTTGTCCGAGCAGTACTTC.

The V and J genes are TRBV28 and TRBJ2-7, with 7 bases lining up with TRBD1. This CDR3 has 16 amino acids. CDR1 and CDR2 from the germline V gene are MDHEN and SYDVKM. Trimming at V came to 6 bases and at J to 0 bases, leaving 11 bases not matched to a gene. In nucleotides, the CDR3 is TGTGCCAGCAGCCCGGAGACCGGGACAGTCTCCTACGAGCAGTACTTC. Translated, it gives CASSPETGTVSYEQYF.

The rearrangement links TRBV14 to TRBJ2-1, with 8 bases identical to TRBD2. The J segment lost 10 bases and the V segment lost 2 bases, leaving 4 bases of the junction unmatched. Germline CDR1 is SGHDN and CDR2 is FVKESK. The CDR3 has 13 amino acids. In DNA, the CDR3 is TGTGCCAGCAGCCAAACGGGCGGGGGGGAGCAGTTCTTC. As protein: CASSQTGGGEQFF. Variable domain in full (rest from reference TRBV14 and TRBJ2-1): EAGVTQFPSHSVIEKGQTVTLRCDPISGHDNLYWYRRVMGKEIKFLLHFVKESKQDESGMPNNRFLAERTGGTYSTLKVQPAELEDSGVYFCASSQTGGGEQFFGPGTRLTVL.

The chain links TRBV19 to TRBJ2-4; 9 bases match TRBD1. Germline CDR1 reads LNHDA; CDR2 reads SQIVND (reference sequence). V was pared by 3 bases and J by 11 bases, with 8 bases of the junction left unmatched. The CDR3 loop spans 14 amino acids. CDR3 DNA sequence: TGTGCCAGTAGTATTGGGGACAGGGACGGAGTTCAGTACTTC. Translated: CASSIGDRDGVQYF.

The CDR3 loop reads CASSQPGQGTTNEKLFF. The CDR3 DNA follows: TGTGCCAGCAGTCAACCGGGACAGGGGACAACTAATGAAAAACTGTTTTTT. The J gene is TRBJ1-4, the V gene TRBV2; 10 positions match TRBD1. Germline CDR1 is SNHLY and CDR2 is FYNNEI. V shed 5 bases and J 0 bases; nucleotides not matched to a gene: 6. The CDR3 is made up of 17 amino acids.

V gene TRBV5-6 combines with J gene TRBJ1-1; D is ambiguous. CDR1 and CDR2 from the germline V gene are SGHDT and YYEEEE. The V and J ends lost 2 bases and 1 base respectively, with 6 bases between them. This CDR3 comprises 13 residues. DNA of the CDR3: TGTGCCAGCAGCTTAGTAAGGAACACTGAAGCTTTCTTT. Translating it yields CASSLVRNTEAFF.

This chain joins TRBV2 and TRBJ1-4, with 7 positions matching TRBD1. This CDR3 comprises 15 residues. Losses at the gene ends were 1 base for V and 3 bases for J; bases not matched to a gene: 2. Germline V gives CDR1 SNHLY, CDR2 FYNNEI. The DNA for the CDR3 is TGTGCCAGCAGTGAAGAGGGGGCGGCTAATGAAAAACTGTTTTTT. It specifies CASSEEGAANEKLFF.

This clone was found once. This chain joins TRBV27 and TRBJ2-3; tentatively, D is TRBD1 or TRBD2 (5 bases each). The CDR3 runs to 13 residues. Trimming removed 5 bases from V and 1 base from J, with 7 bases in between. Germline V gene sequence: CDR1 MNHEY, CDR2 SMNVEV (reference sequence). The DNA for the CDR3 is TGTGCCAGCAGTAGGGGAGGCACAGATACGCAGTATTTT. Its translation: CASSRGGTDTQYF.

The rearrangement joins TRBV6-5 to TRBJ2-1; D not resolved. In germline, CDR1 is MNHEY, CDR2 SVGAGI. V gave up 6 bases and J gave up 4 bases, with 16 bases separating them. The CDR3 consists of 15 residues. CDR3 DNA sequence: TGTGCCAGCAGGCCTACAGAGAATCCTTACAATGAGCAGTTCTTC. This codes for CASRPTENPYNEQFF.

The chain joins TRBV28 to TRBJ1-1, with 9 positions matching TRBD1. Trimming cost V 5 bases and J 6 bases; bases outside gene matches: 7. This CDR3 is built from 14 residues. From germline, CDR1 is MDHEN and CDR2 SYDVKM. The CDR3 sequence is CASSAWDRVAEAFF. In DNA, the CDR3 is TGTGCCAGCAGTGCGTGGGACAGGGTGGCTGAAGCTTTCTTT.

CDR3 in amino acids: CASSQRTSGMYSEQFF. CDR3 in DNA: TGTGCCAGTAGCCAAAGGACTAGCGGGATGTATAGTGAGCAGTTCTTC. The chain uses TRBV19 and TRBJ2-1; TRBD2 aligns across 12 bases. The CDR3 spans 16 residues. Looked up from germline, CDR1 is LNHDA and CDR2 is SQIVND (reference sequence). Losses at the gene ends were 6 bases for V and 9 bases for J; bases not matched to a gene: 12.

This sequence joins TRBV11-2 and TRBJ2-1; D not certain. Trimming stripped 5 bases from V and 2 bases from J, with 10 bases between. The CDR3 is 14 residues long. Germline CDR1 SGHAT, CDR2 FQNNGV. The chain's CDR3 is CASSPASPYNEQFF. CDR3 DNA: TGTGCCAGCAGCCCAGCTTCCCCCTACAATGAGCAGTTCTTC.

The chain links TRBV5-1 to TRBJ1-2; the D is unclear. This CDR3 region has 16 residues. V was shortened by 3 bases and J by 3 bases, with 18 bases between the two germline ends. Per the germline V gene, CDR1 is SGHRS and CDR2 is YFSETQ. The CDR3, as DNA: TGCGCCAGCAGCTACGTCATAGCGCGAATATACTATGGCTACACCTTC. This gives the protein CASSYVIARIYYGYTF.

The chain uses TRBV2 and TRBJ2-4; D is uncertain. CDR3 length: 14 amino acids. The ends were cut back, 8 bases at V and 0 bases at J, with 11 bases in the middle. Germline V gene sequence: CDR1 SNHLY, CDR2 FYNNEI. The CDR3 protein is CASLQSIAKNIQYF. DNA for the CDR3: TGTGCCAGCCTTCAATCCATAGCCAAAAACATTCAGTACTTC.